This is a list of T cell receptor beta chains from one sample in a study of a mutant IDH1 vaccine in newly diagnosed glioma. These TCRs are of unknown antigen specificity. Generated by immunoSEQ multiplex PCR, the TCRdb table keeps only in-frame clones and is missing some. The table has about 29,000 clones, 65% to 80% seen once. Sequenced material: PBMCs, taken from a glioma patient whose treatment included an IDH1 peptide vaccine. These receptors were taken from a man aged 50-60 years with glioma. The CDR3 runs from the conserved cysteine through the conserved F or W. A D gene is named only where the DNA matches it firmly. A clone size is listed for some rows: how often the clone was seen (once, few, many), or a class if it is expanded.

clone size	D gene	V gene	J gene	CDR3 DNA	CDR3 protein
-	-	TRBV2	TRBJ2-7	TGTGCCAGCAGCCTCGAAGCCTACGAGCAGTACTTC	CASSLEAYEQYF
-	-	TRBV5-1	TRBJ2-2	TGCGCCAGCAGCTTGAACACCGGGGAGCTGTTTTTT	CASSLNTGELFF
-	-	TRBV7-3	TRBJ1-6	TGTGCCAGCAGCTCCAGCGGGACAAGGGGGTCACCCCTCCACTTT	CASSSSGTRGSPLHF
-	-	TRBV9	TRBJ1-1	TGTGCCAGCAGCCCTCAGGTGGATAAGGGGGACACTGAAGCTTTCTTT	CASSPQVDKGDTEAFF
-	-	TRBV7-9	TRBJ2-1	TGTGCCAGCAGCTATGGGGATTACAATGAGCAGTTCTTC	CASSYGDYNEQFF
-	-	TRBV6-5	TRBJ2-3	TGTGCCAGCAAAAGGGGACCAAGCACAGATACGCAGTATTTT	CASKRGPSTDTQYF
-	-	TRBV5-4	TRBJ1-1	TGTGCCAGCAGGGGTTTGGGAGGGAACACTGAAGCTTTCTTT	CASRGLGGNTEAFF
few	-	TRBV13	TRBJ1-1	TGTGCCAGCAGCTTCGCAGGAGACACTGAAGCTTTCTTT	CASSFAGDTEAFF
-	TRBD2	TRBV9	TRBJ2-5	TGTGCCAGCAGCGTAGGGACTAGCGGGGGAGGAGAGACCCAGTACTTC	CASSVGTSGGGETQYF
once	TRBD1	TRBV5-1	TRBJ1-2	TGCGCCAGCAGTACCAGGGGGTTGGGATACACCTTC	CASSTRGLGYTF
-	-	TRBV11-2	TRBJ1-3	TGTGCCAGCAGCTTAGGCGGAAACACCATATATTTT	CASSLGGNTIYF
-	-	TRBV27	TRBJ1-5	TGTGCCAGCAGCCCTTCGGTGGGGCCCCAGCATTTT	CASSPSVGPQHF
-	-	TRBV19	TRBJ2-3	TGTGCCAGTAGGACCGGGACCGCGGCGGCAGATACGCAGTATTTT	CASRTGTAAADTQYF
-	TRBD1	TRBV6-1	TRBJ2-3	TGTGCCAGCAGGGACGAGGGACAGCCCACAGATACGCAGTATTTT	CASRDEGQPTDTQYF
-	-	TRBV4-1	TRBJ2-7	TGCGCCAGCAGCCAAGAGACAGGGGACTACTACGAGCAGTACTTC	CASSQETGDYYEQYF
large	TRBD2	TRBV4-2	TRBJ2-7	TGTGCCAGCAGCCAAGCTCGGGAGGGGGGATACGAGCAGTACTTC	CASSQAREGGYEQYF
-	-	TRBV5-6	TRBJ1-1	TGTGCCAGTGGACGCCGGCTGGTCTTGAACACTGAAGCTTTCTTT	CASGRRLVLNTEAFF
few	-	TRBV5-4	TRBJ1-1	TGTGCCAGCACCCTAAGGGCCCCCGAGACTTTCTTT	CASTLRAPETFF
-	-	TRBV4-3	TRBJ1-1	TGCGTCAGCAGTCCTGTCGGGGGGATGAACACTGAAGCTTTCTTT	CVSSPVGGMNTEAFF
-	-	TRBV28	TRBJ1-1	TGTGCCAGCAGCTCAGGGTTCCCTGAAGCTTTCTTT	CASSSGFPEAFF
-	-	TRBV19	TRBJ1-5	TGTGCCAGTAGTATCGACAACCGGAGGCCCCAGCATTTT	CASSIDNRRPQHF
-	-	TRBV7-2	TRBJ2-7	TGTGCCAGCAGCCCGGAGGGTGGAACCTACGAGCAGTACTTC	CASSPEGGTYEQYF
-	-	TRBV15	TRBJ2-7	TGTGCCACCAGCAGAGAGGGCAGCGGCGACGAGCAGTACTTC	CATSREGSGDEQYF
few	-	TRBV2	TRBJ2-7	TGTGCCAGCAGTGAGGGGCAGGGGATATCCTACGAGCAGTACTTC	CASSEGQGISYEQYF
-	-	TRBV4-1	TRBJ1-4	TGCGCCAGCAGCCAAGATCACCCGATCAGCTATGAAAAACTGTTTTTT	CASSQDHPISYEKLFF
-	-	TRBV14	TRBJ1-1	TGTGCCAGCAGCCAATACACTGAAGCTTTCTTT	CASSQYTEAFF
once	-	TRBV30	TRBJ2-1	TGTGCCTGGAGTGTAGCTGGGTGGGAGCAGTTCTTC	CAWSVAGWEQFF
-	TRBD2	TRBV6-1	TRBJ2-7	TGTGCCAGCAGTGAGGGACTAGCGGGAGTCTACGAGCAGTACTTC	CASSEGLAGVYEQYF
-	TRBD2	TRBV4-2	TRBJ2-1	TGTGCCAGCAGCCAAGATTTGGGGGGGGGAAATGAGCAGTTCTTC	CASSQDLGGGNEQFF
-	-	TRBV7-9	TRBJ2-2	TGTGCCAGCAGCTTTTCTAGTTCCGGGGAGCTGTTTTTT	CASSFSSSGELFF
-	-	TRBV7-2	TRBJ2-2	TGTGCCAGCAGCCAACTACAGGGTTCCGGGGAGCTGTTTTTT	CASSQLQGSGELFF
-	-	TRBV6-1	TRBJ2-7	TGTGCCAGCAGTGCCGGGCGGACTGACTACGAGCAGTACTTC	CASSAGRTDYEQYF
once	TRBD1	TRBV5-4	TRBJ2-7	TGTGCCAGCAGCTCGGACAGGGACGAGCAGTACTTC	CASSSDRDEQYF
once	-	TRBV5-6	TRBJ1-2	TGTGCCAGCAGCCTGGGCTCTATTGCTGGCTACACCTTC	CASSLGSIAGYTF
-	-	TRBV21-1	TRBJ2-2	TGTGCCAGCAGCAAAAGGGGGACAGGGGTGACCGGGGAGCTGTTTTTT	CASSKRGTGVTGELFF
-	-	TRBV2	TRBJ2-6	TGTGCCAGCAGTGAGCCAGCGGGTAGATCGGGGGCCAACGTCCTGACTTTC	CASSEPAGRSGANVLTF
-	TRBD2	TRBV14	TRBJ2-7	TGTGCCAGCAGCCACGCGGGAGGTGGTTACGAGCAGTACTTC	CASSHAGGGYEQYF
-	-	TRBV5-1	TRBJ2-3	TGCGCCAGCAGCCCCGACCGGAGCACAGATACGCAGTATTTT	CASSPDRSTDTQYF
-	-	TRBV18	TRBJ2-3	TGTGCCAGCTCACCTCTGTCCCGCACAGATACGCAGTATTTT	CASSPLSRTDTQYF
-	-	TRBV19	TRBJ1-3	TGTGCCAGTAGTTATCTCTCCTCTGGAAACACCATATATTTT	CASSYLSSGNTIYF
-	-	TRBV5-1	TRBJ2-6	TGCGCCAGCAGCTTGGGCAGGGAGTCACCGGGGGCCAACGTCCTGACTTTC	CASSLGRESPGANVLTF
-	-	TRBV7-8	TRBJ2-5	TGTGCCAGCAGCTTCCAAGAGACCCAGTACTTC	CASSFQETQYF
few	-	TRBV28	TRBJ1-2	TGTGCCAGCAGTTTATACGGGGCTCTTGGCTACACCTTC	CASSLYGALGYTF
-	-	TRBV5-1	TRBJ2-2	TGCGCCAGCAGCTTAGCCGGTGGGAACACCGGGGAGCTGTTTTTT	CASSLAGGNTGELFF
-	-	TRBV4-1	TRBJ2-5	TGCGCCAGCAGCCCGACAGCGGCAGAGACCCAGTACTTC	CASSPTAAETQYF
-	-	TRBV7-9	TRBJ2-2	TGTGCCAGCAGTCCTCCGGGGTCCGGGGAGCTGTTTTTT	CASSPPGSGELFF
once	-	TRBV5-1	TRBJ2-5	TGCGCCAGCAGCTTAGGCGGAGAAGAGACCCAGTACTTC	CASSLGGEETQYF
-	-	TRBV6-5	TRBJ1-2	TGTGCCAGCAGGATGGGACGAAAGCACTACACCTTC	CASRMGRKHYTF
-	TRBD2	TRBV10-3	TRBJ2-1	TGTGCCATCAGTGAGTCGTGGGCGGGAGGGGACAATGAGCAGTTCTTC	CAISESWAGGDNEQFF
-	-	TRBV5-4	TRBJ2-3	TGTGCCAGCAGCTTGCGACCGACAGGCTGGACAGATACGCAGTATTTT	CASSLRPTGWTDTQYF
-	-	TRBV5-1	TRBJ2-7	TGCGCCAGCAGCTTGGATGACGTCTACGAGCAGTACTTC	CASSLDDVYEQYF
-	-	TRBV2	TRBJ2-1	TGTGCCAGCAGCGCAGACAGGAGCTCCTACAATGAGCAGTTCTTC	CASSADRSSYNEQFF
-	-	TRBV7-9	TRBJ2-7	TGTGCCAGCAGCTTTCACGGGACCTACGAGCAGTACTTC	CASSFHGTYEQYF
-	-	TRBV6-1	TRBJ2-2	TGTGCCAGCAATGGGGGTACGAACACCGGGGAGCTGTTTTTT	CASNGGTNTGELFF
-	-	TRBV7-3	TRBJ2-3	TGTGCCAGCAGCTTAACTATAACAGATACGCAGTATTTT	CASSLTITDTQYF
few	TRBD2	TRBV27	TRBJ2-7	TGTGCCAGCAGTTTGGTAGCGGGAGAAGGGTCCTACGAGCAGTACTTC	CASSLVAGEGSYEQYF
-	TRBD2	TRBV5-1	TRBJ2-7	TGCGCCAGCAGCTTGGAGGGACTAGGGGCCCCCAACGAGCAGTACTTC	CASSLEGLGAPNEQYF
-	-	TRBV11-2	TRBJ2-1	TGTGCCAGCAGCCTGCTTTTGGGAGGTCGTGAGCAGTTCTTC	CASSLLLGGREQFF
-	-	TRBV9	TRBJ2-1	TGTGCCAGCAGCGTAGACCTTTCCTACAATGAGCAGTTCTTC	CASSVDLSYNEQFF
-	-	TRBV30	TRBJ2-1	TGTGCCTGGTACAATGAGCAGTTCTTC	CAWYNEQFF